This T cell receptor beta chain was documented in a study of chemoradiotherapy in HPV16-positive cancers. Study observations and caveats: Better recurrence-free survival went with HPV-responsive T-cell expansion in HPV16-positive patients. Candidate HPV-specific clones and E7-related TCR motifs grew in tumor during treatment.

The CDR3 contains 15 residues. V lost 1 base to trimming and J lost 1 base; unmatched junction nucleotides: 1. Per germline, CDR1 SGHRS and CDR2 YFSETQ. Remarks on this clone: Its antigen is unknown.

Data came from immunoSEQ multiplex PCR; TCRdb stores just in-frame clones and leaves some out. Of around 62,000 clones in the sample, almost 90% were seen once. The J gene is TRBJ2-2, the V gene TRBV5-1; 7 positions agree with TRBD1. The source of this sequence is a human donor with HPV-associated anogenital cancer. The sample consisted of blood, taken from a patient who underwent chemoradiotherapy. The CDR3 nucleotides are TGCGCCAGCAGCTTGACAGGGGAGAACACCGGGGAGCTGTTTTTT. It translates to CASSLTGENTGELFF.